This T cell receptor beta chain was obtained from a study of radiotherapy plus CTLA-4 blockade in lung cancer. About the research overall: Among enrolled patients, under 20% responded and 31% achieved disease control.

Study-wide points: In blood, early T cell clone dynamics reportedly predicted response best, together with interferon-beta. Blood-borne expansion of tumor-derived TCR clones followed radiotherapy plus ipilimumab.

In the case of this clone: Its antigen remains unknown.

The CDR3 extends over 13 amino acids. Per the germline V gene, CDR1 is MNHNS and CDR2 is SASEGT. Between the trimmed V and J ends, which lost 3 bases and 7 bases, there was a span of 13 bases. Repertoires were generated with immunoSEQ multiplex PCR, while TCRdb's copy carries only in-frame clones and drops some. The sample carries some 110,000 clones, 80% to 90% recorded once. Patients had chemo-refractory metastatic non-small-cell lung cancer and received focal radiation plus CTLA-4 blockade that used ipilimumab. The receptor was derived from a human donor with non-small cell lung cancer that progressed on radiotherapy plus ipilimumab. Source: peripheral blood, taken from a patient treated with radiotherapy plus ipilimumab. The V and J genes are TRBV6-1 and TRBJ2-7; no firm D call. The CDR3 here is CASSDILYGEQYF. CDR3 sequence (DNA): TGTGCCAGCAGTGATATTCTCTATGGGGAGCAGTACTTC.